The clone carrying this TCR beta chain was found many times. The antigen remains unidentified. Trimming pared 4 bases from V and 5 bases from J, leaving 14 bases between. The germline V gene encodes CDR1 MNHEY and CDR2 SVGAGI. The CDR3 spans 14 residues. This sample stems from a study of T-cell memory formation after mild COVID-19. TCRdb reprocessed the 5' RACE reads via MiXCR and lists one record per CDR3 protein. Among about 420,000 distinct CDR3 sequences listed, less than 25% were seen once. Findings and caveats of the study: A balance of CD4 and CD8 characterized clones contracting day 15 to 85, whereas later expanders leaned CD4+.

The genes are TRBV6-5 and TRBJ1-1, with unresolved D. The sequenced sample consisted of PBMCs or a T cell subset sorted from them (not recorded which). This sequence was found in an adult woman who had mild COVID-19 (a few samples of this study predate the infection). Cell type and time point are not known. The CDR3 sequence is CASSLTEWVTEAFF. The CDR3 DNA follows: TGTGCCAGCAGTTTAACGGAGTGGGTGACTGAAGCTTTCTTT.